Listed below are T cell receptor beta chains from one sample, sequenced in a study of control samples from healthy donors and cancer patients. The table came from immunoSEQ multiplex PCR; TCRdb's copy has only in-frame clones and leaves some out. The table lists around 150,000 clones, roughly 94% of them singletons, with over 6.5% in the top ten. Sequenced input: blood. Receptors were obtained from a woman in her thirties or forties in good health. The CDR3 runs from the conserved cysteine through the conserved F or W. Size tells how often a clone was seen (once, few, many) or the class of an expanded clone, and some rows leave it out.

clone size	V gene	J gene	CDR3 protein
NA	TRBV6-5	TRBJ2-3	CASSYGGITDTQYF
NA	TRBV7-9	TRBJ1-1	CASSLGTLHGEAFF
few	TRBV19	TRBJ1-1	CASSISAGTYTEAFF
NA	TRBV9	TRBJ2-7	CASSLATGSAYEQYF
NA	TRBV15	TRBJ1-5	CATSRGQDNQPQHF
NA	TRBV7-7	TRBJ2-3	CASSLTGGDTQYF
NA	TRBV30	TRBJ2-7	CAWGRTSGSQAYF
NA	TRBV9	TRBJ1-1	CASSRGRSTEAFF
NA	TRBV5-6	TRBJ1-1	CASSPETGWNTEAFF
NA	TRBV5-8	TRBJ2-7	CASSPGQGGIFSHEQYF
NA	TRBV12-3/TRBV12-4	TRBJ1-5	CASGGQPQHF
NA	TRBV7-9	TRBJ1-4	CASSDEIASGFVGEKLFF
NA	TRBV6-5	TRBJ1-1	CASSPDRANTEAFF
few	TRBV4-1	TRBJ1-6	CASSQEGGTPLHF
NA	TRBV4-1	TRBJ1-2	CASSQERGSYGYTF
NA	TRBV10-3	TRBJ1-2	CAISESPGRAGYYGYTF
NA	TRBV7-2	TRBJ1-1	CASSPQATVTEAFF
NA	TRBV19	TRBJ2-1	CASSSGLAGAADNEQFF
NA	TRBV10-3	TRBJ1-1	CAISDVMMNTEAFF
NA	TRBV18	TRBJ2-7	CASSPNRQGLYEQYF
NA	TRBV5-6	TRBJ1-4	CASSLQNLNEKLFF
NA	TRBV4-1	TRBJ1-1	CASSPIAGVNTEAFF
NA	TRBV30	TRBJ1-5	CAWSSGGAQPQHF
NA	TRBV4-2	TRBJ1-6	CASSQDQIGQYNSPLHF
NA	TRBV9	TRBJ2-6	CASSVPLSKDSGANVLTF
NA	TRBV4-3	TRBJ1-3	CASSQDQRGTIYF
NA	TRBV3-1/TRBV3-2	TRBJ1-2	CASSPRSGEGYTF
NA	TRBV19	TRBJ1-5	CASSIRVGQSNQPQHF
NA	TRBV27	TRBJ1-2	CASKFQGSNYGYTF
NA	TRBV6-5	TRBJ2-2	CAARDRGYFGELFF
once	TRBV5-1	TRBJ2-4	CASSSTDSGNIQYF
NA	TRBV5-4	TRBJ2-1	CASSLARTSGNNEQFF
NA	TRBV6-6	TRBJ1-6	CASSYPGREYSPLHF
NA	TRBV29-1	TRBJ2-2	CSVLADTGELFF
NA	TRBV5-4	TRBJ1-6	CASSTGSPRSPLHF
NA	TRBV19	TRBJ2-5	CASSRLAGTGETQYF
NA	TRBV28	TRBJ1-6	CATRQTNSPLHF
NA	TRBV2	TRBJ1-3	CASREQAFSGNTIYF
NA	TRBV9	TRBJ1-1	CASSVVGQGIEAFF
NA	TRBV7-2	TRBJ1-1	CASSLAGGGTEAFF
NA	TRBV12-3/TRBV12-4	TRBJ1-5	CASSRQGREPQHF
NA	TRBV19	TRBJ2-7	CASSIDRDLYEQYF
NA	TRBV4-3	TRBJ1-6	CASSSGQGANYNSPLHF
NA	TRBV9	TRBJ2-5	CASSASAGGFQETQYF
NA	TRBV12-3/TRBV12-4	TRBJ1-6	CASSLAQNSPLHF
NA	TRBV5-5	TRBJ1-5	CASSPGQGGQPQHF
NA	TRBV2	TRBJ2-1	CASSESSGGLWERRRNEQFF
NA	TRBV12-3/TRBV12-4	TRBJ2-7	CASSDADRYEQYF
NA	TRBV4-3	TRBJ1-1	CASSQERGSTEAFF
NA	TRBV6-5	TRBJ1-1	CASSSGRSTEAFF
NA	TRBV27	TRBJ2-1	CASSPRISDEQFF
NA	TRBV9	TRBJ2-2	CASSVGSRQGAYTGELFF
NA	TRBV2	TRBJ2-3	CASSEDRGDTDTQYF
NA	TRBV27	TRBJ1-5	CASSLSGHSNQPQHF